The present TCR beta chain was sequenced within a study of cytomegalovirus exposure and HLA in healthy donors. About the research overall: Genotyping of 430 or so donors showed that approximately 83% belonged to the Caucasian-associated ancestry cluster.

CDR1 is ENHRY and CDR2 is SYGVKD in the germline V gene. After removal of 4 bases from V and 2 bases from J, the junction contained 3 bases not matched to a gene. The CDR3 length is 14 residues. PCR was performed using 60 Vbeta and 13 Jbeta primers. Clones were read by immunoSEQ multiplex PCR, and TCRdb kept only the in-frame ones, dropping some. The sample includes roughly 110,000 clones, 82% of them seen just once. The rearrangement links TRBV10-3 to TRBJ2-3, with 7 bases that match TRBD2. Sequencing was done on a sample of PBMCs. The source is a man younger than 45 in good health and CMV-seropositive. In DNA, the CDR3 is TGTGCCATCAGTGGGGGGGGACTCACAGATACGCAGTATTTT. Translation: CAISGGGLTDTQYF.